The rows below give T cell receptor beta chains drawn from one sample of a study of blood T cell repertoires in COVID-19. Clones were read by immunoSEQ multiplex PCR, and TCRdb kept only the in-frame ones, dropping some. The sample includes over 150,000 clones, around 87% seen only once; the top ten take under 15%. Sequenced material: peripheral blood. These receptors originate from a woman in her seventies with COVID-19, enrolled during active disease. Each CDR3 is given with its conserved first and last residue. Fields, in order: J gene, D gene, V gene, CDR3 DNA, CDR3 protein. D genes are given only for firm matches.

TRBJ1-2 | TRBD1 | TRBV28 | TGTGCCAGCAGTTTCCAGGGGGCGCGGGGCTACACCTTC | CASSFQGARGYTF
TRBJ2-1 | TRBD2 | TRBV19 | TGTGCCAGTAGTACGGGACTAGCCTCTTACAATGAGCAGTTCTTC | CASSTGLASYNEQFF
TRBJ1-2 | . | TRBV3-1/TRBV3-2 | TGTGCCAGCAGCCGGGGAGGATTGAACTATGGCTACACCTTC | CASSRGGLNYGYTF
TRBJ1-1 | . | TRBV10-3 | TGTGCCATCAGTGAGACAGGGTCAAGCACTGAAGCTTTCTTT | CAISETGSSTEAFF
TRBJ2-7 | TRBD1 | TRBV27 | TGTGCCAGCAGTAAGGGACAGGGGCTATCCTACGAGCAGTACTTC | CASSKGQGLSYEQYF
TRBJ2-1 | . | TRBV20-1 | TGCAGTGCTAGTCCCCTCCAAGCTTCCTACAATGAGCAGTTCTTC | CSASPLQASYNEQFF
TRBJ2-5 | TRBD2 | TRBV6-2/TRBV6-3 | TGTGCCAGCAGTTCAAGCCGCGGGGGGGCAGAGACCCAGTACTTC | CASSSSRGGAETQYF
TRBJ1-2 | . | TRBV28 | TGTGCCAGCAGTTTTAGACAGATCTATGGCTACACCTTC | CASSFRQIYGYTF
TRBJ2-1 | . | TRBV1 | TGCACCAGCAGCCAAGGAAGGAGGGGCGGGAGCTTCTACAATGAGCAGTTCTTC | CTSSQGRRGGSFYNEQFF
TRBJ1-3 | . | TRBV7-2 | TGTGCCAGCAGCCCCGGGGGCACCATATATTTT | CASSPGGTIYF
TRBJ2-3 | . | TRBV5-1 | TGCGCCAGCAGCCTAGACAGAATAGTCACAGATACGCAGTATTTT | CASSLDRIVTDTQYF